The next 18 T cell receptor beta chains were all read from a single sample in a study of blood T cell repertoires in COVID-19. Sequenced by immunoSEQ multiplex PCR; TCRdb stores in-frame clones only, minus some. The sample lists some 170,000 clones; approximately 79% were seen once. Sequences were obtained from peripheral blood. All receptors come from a woman of 80 years or more with acute or convalescent COVID-19.

This clone was counted between two and nine times. The V gene is TRBV19, the J gene TRBJ2-4, with 10 bases fitting TRBD1. The V gene's germline CDR1 is LNHDA and CDR2 SQIVND (reference sequence). This CDR3 is built from 18 residues. Trimming took 4 bases from V and 6 from J; bases not matched to a gene: 15. For the CDR3, the DNA is TGTGCCAGTAGTACCGGGGACAGGGGCCAATTAAGGAGAAACATTCAGTACTTC. This codes for CASSTGDRGQLRRNIQYF. Combining the CDR3 with reference TRBV19 and TRBJ2-4 gives the whole variable domain DGGITQSPKYLFRKEGQNVTLSCEQNLNHDAMYWYRQDPGQGLRLIYYSQIVNDFQKGDIAEGYSVSREKKESFPLTVTSAQKNPTAFYLCASSTGDRGQLRRNIQYFGAGTRLSVL.

The rearrangement uses TRBV6-1 and TRBJ2-4, with no clear D. Trimming removed 0 bases from V and 0 bases from J, with 12 bases in between. The CDR3 has 17 amino acids. CDR1 is MNHNS and CDR2 is SASEGT in the germline V gene. This chain's CDR3 is CASSEAEVSLAKNIQYF. CDR3 bases: TGTGCCAGCAGTGAAGCTGAGGTATCCCTAGCCAAAAACATTCAGTACTTC.

The gene calls are TRBV7-9 and TRBJ2-1; 12 nucleotides match TRBD2. J lost 7 bases, V lost 5 bases, and 15 bases had no gene match. Germline loops: CDR1 SEHNR, CDR2 FQNEAQ (reference sequence). The CDR3 sequence is 18 residues long. CDR3 protein: CASSGRLAGEGIRNEQFF. For the CDR3, the DNA is TGTGCCAGCAGCGGACGACTAGCGGGAGAGGGTATACGGAATGAGCAGTTCTTC.

This chain links TRBV10-3 with TRBJ2-1; weak D call: TRBD2 (5 bases). Trimming pared 5 bases from V and 6 bases from J, leaving 11 bases between. Germline V gene data show CDR1 as ENHRY and CDR2 as SYGVKD. CDR3 length: 13 residues. CDR3 region: CAISREIANEQFF. CDR3 nucleotide sequence: TGTGCCATCAGTAGGGAGATAGCCAATGAGCAGTTCTTC.

This chain connects TRBV12-3 or TRBV12-4 to TRBJ1-3; no firm D call. The CDR3 loop spans 12 amino acids. V shed 8 bases and J shed 4 bases, with 9 bases lying between them. The CDR3 region has the DNA TGTGCCAGCGACAAATTAGGAAACACCATATATTTT. Amino acids: CASDKLGNTIYF.

The chain combines TRBV7-3 with TRBJ1-1; perhaps TRBD1 as D (6 bases). The V gene lost 5 bases and the J gene lost 5 bases, with 18 bases spanning the gap. CDR1 is SGHTA, CDR2 FQGTGA, per germline. CDR3 length: 15 residues. DNA for the CDR3: TGTGCCAGCAGCCGTTCGGGACCAAGGGGGACTGAAGCTTTCTTT. It encodes CASSRSGPRGTEAFF.

The V and J genes are TRBV10-1 and TRBJ2-7; no definite D call. This CDR3 region has 15 residues. Deletions cut 6 bases from V and 0 bases from J, with 15 bases between. CDR1 WNHNN and CDR2 SYGVQD come from the germline V gene (reference sequence). CDR3 region: CASSPAINNSYEQYF. The CDR3 region has the DNA TGCGCCAGCAGCCCAGCGATCAACAACTCCTACGAGCAGTACTTC.

The chain is built from TRBV18 and TRBJ1-1; D is undetermined. Per germline, CDR1 KGHSH and CDR2 LQKENI. V was trimmed by 2 bases and J by 0 bases, leaving 7 bases between them. The CDR3 has 14 residues. The CDR3 region is CASSPEYLNTEAFF. CDR3 nucleotide sequence: TGTGCCAGCTCACCAGAGTATCTGAACACTGAAGCTTTCTTT.

The gene calls are TRBV29-1 and TRBJ1-1; no reliable D call. Germline lookup yields CDR1 SQVTM and CDR2 ANQGSEA. The CDR3 spans 10 residues. Trimming shortened V by 6 bases and J by 4 bases, and 6 bases separated the two germline ends. CDR3 loop: CSVGATEAFF. The CDR3 nucleotides read TGCAGCGTCGGTGCCACTGAAGCTTTCTTT.

The gene calls are TRBV21-1 and TRBJ2-1; the table's D call, TRBD1, was not checked against the DNA. TRBV21-1 is listed as a pseudogene. The CDR3 runs 19 residues. DNA of the CDR3: TGTGCCAGCAGCAAAGTACAGGGAAAAACAGGCTGGACCTACAATGAGCAGTTCTTC. Its protein is CASSKVQGKTGWTYNEQFF.

CDR3 nucleotide sequence: TGTGCCAGCAGCAGACTAGCGGGAGGTGCAGATACGCAGTATTTT. Translation: CASSRLAGGADTQYF. The rearrangement joins TRBV21-1 to TRBJ2-3; TRBD2, the D gene given by the table, was not confirmed from the DNA. TRBV21-1 is a pseudogene. CDR3 length: 15 residues.

The rearrangement links TRBV12-3 or TRBV12-4 to TRBJ2-7; tentatively, D is TRBD2 (6 bases). Trimming took 3 bases from V and 9 from J, leaving 9 bases between them. The CDR3 runs 11 residues. CDR3 DNA: TGTGCCAGCAGTTTGAGGGGAGGGCAGTACTTC. Translating gives CASSLRGGQYF.

The chain joins TRBV6-4 to TRBJ2-2; D is undetermined. Trimming took off 4 bases at V and 8 bases at J, with 14 bases between the two ends. Germline-derived CDR1 and CDR2 are MRHNA and SNTAGT. The CDR3 has 14 amino acids. CDR3 sequence (DNA): TGTGCCAGCAGTGCCCAGGCCCCCCTAGGGGAGCTGTTTTTT. Translated, it gives CASSAQAPLGELFF.

This chain links TRBV7-2 with TRBJ1-1, with 10 bases lining up with TRBD1. The CDR3 has 13 amino acids. The J segment lost 10 bases and the V segment lost 3 bases, leaving 5 bases of the junction unmatched. Germline V gene data show CDR1 as SGHTA and CDR2 as FQGNSA. This chain's CDR3 is CASSFGTGVSAFF. CDR3 bases: TGTGCCAGCAGCTTTGGGACAGGGGTTTCAGCTTTCTTT.

V gene TRBV4-1 combines with J gene TRBJ2-2, with 9 bases fitting TRBD1. The J segment lost 5 bases and the V segment lost 8 bases, leaving 9 bases of the junction unmatched. CDR1 MGHRA and CDR2 YSYEKL come from the germline V gene. CDR3 size: 15 residues. CDR3 sequence: CASGEWDRVTGELFF. CDR3 DNA sequence: TGCGCCAGCGGGGAATGGGACAGGGTAACCGGGGAGCTGTTTTTT.

V usage is TRBV6-5 and J usage is TRBJ1-5; maybe TRBD1 (5 bases). Germline-derived CDR1 and CDR2 are MNHEY and SVGAGI. Trimming cost V 0 bases and J 6 bases, with 9 bases left between them. CDR3 length: 14 residues. CDR3: CASSYSKGVQPQHF. The CDR3 DNA sequence: TGTGCCAGCAGTTACTCGAAAGGGGTTCAGCCCCAGCATTTT.

The J gene is TRBJ1-1, the V gene TRBV6-4, with D unclear. V was cut by 7 bases and J by 0 bases, with 12 bases left in between. Germline V CDR1 and CDR2: MRHNA, SNTAGT. This CDR3 comprises 14 residues. Here the CDR3 reads CASKSQFMNTEAFF. CDR3 DNA sequence: TGTGCCAGCAAGTCTCAGTTTATGAACACTGAAGCTTTCTTT.

Details on this clone: This sample includes further DNA sequences coding for the same CDR3. This chain uses TRBV18 with TRBJ1-5; D call uncertain. The CDR3 is made up of 13 amino acids. Germline CDR1 is KGHSH and CDR2 is LQKENI. V lost 3 bases to trimming and J lost 4 bases, with 7 bases between them. CDR3 loop: CASSPERNQPQHF. The CDR3 nucleotides read TGTGCCAGCTCACCCGAGAGGAATCAGCCCCAGCATTTT.